This T cell receptor (beta chain) was identified during a study of blood T cell repertoires in COVID-19. Study background: The United States, Italy and Spain supplied acute and convalescent COVID-19 samples. PBMCs, B-cell-depleted T cells, or T cells provided the cDNA or gDNA that made up the material.

Authors' processing steps: Nucleated cell number was recorded as an estimate derived from reference gene primer amplification. Sequencing used immunoSEQ multiplex PCR; TCRdb keeps in-frame clones, though not all of them. The V and J calls and clone size come from that table; D and trimming were worked out from the DNA. Of 100,000 to 150,000 clones in the sample, more than 75% were seen once. The receptor was derived from a human donor in a cohort sampled during active COVID-19. Specimen: peripheral blood.

The CDR3: CASSSTFSNQPQHF. CDR3 coding DNA: TGTGCCAGCAGCTCGACATTTAGCAATCAGCCCCAGCATTTT. The genes are TRBV7-9 and TRBJ1-5; unclear D gene. CDR1 SEHNR and CDR2 FQNEAQ come from the germline V gene (reference sequence). V was shortened by 4 bases and J by 0 bases, with 7 bases between the two germline ends. The CDR3 consists of 14 residues.